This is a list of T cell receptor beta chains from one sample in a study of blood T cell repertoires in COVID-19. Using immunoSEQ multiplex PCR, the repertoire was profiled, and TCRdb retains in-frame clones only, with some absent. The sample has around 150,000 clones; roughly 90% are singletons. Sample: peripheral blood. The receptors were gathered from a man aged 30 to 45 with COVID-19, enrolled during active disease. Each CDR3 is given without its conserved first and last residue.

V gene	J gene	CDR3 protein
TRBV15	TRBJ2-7	ATSRDGSSYEQY
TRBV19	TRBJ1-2	VSSIDSYGYT
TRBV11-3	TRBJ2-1	ASSYRQGLYNEQF
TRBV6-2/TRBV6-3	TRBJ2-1	ASSYGLSSYNEQF
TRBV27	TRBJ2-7	ASSLRGTGRLNEQY
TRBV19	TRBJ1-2	ASSGLRDRGRERYGYT
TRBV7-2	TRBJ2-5	ASSLQFGTSVTQY
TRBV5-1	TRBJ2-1	ASSFLAGAGNEQF
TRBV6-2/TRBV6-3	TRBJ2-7	ASSYRETEAYEQY
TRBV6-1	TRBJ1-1	ASSEFGGGTEAF
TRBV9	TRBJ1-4	ASSVATGRQGVGPDEKLF
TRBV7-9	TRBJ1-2	ASSRDRGPQLRYGYT
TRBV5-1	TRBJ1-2	ASSWLQGLGYGYT
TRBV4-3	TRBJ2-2	ASSPQGAGELF
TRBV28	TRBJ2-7	ASSYGRGGLGEQY
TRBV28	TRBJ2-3	ASSLLTDTQY
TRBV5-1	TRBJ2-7	ASSLEGEQY
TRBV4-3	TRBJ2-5	ASSQDTYGGRETQY
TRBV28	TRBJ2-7	ASSFGEQGSPYEQY
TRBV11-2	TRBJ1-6	ASSLGQGDSPLH
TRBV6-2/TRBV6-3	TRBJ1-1	ASSSPIFGQNHEAF
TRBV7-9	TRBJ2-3	ASSITPGTGGTDTQY
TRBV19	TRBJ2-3	ASSIQDVDTQY
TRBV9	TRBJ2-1	ASSRDYEQF
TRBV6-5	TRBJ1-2	ATASTGSSPGGYT
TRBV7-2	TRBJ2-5	ASTRASLETQY
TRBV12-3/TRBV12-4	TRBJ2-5	ACDMGGWETQY
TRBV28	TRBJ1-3	ASRTSGPSGNTIY
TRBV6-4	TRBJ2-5	ASSPGTGGQETQY
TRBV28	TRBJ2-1	ASRRQGTPYMNEQF
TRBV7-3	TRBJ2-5	ASSLRGRTVQETQY
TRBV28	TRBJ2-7	ASSLVSYEQY
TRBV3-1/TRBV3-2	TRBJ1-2	ASSPTGDLYGYT
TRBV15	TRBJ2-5	ATSRLNSTGRQETQY
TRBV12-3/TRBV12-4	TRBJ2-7	ASSSTAGEQY
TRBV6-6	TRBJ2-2	ASSYPGGGGELF
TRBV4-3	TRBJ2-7	ASSQGLATTYEQY
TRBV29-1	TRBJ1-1	SSTQGSHTEAF
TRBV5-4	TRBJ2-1	ASSLGRPLDNEQF
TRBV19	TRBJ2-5	ASRVVTGQETQY
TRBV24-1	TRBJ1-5	ATSDLELGQISNQPQH
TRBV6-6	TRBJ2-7	ASSPGTGYEQY
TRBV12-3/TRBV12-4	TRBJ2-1	ASSLKSYNEQF
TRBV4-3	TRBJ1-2	ASSSRTGSVSYT
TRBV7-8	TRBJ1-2	ASSLAGGNYGYT
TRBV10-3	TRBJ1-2	AISELSVGGYT
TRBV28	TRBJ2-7	ASTWTGIDEQY
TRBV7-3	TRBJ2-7	ASSLRGTDYEQY
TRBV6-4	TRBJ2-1	ASSLGTEGVYNEQF